In this sample, the clone carrying this T cell receptor (beta chain) turned up a few times. MiXCR was run by TCRdb on the RT-PCR reads, yielding one entry per CDR3 protein. The sample lists about 700,000 distinct CDR3 sequences; around 15% were seen once. The data stem from a study of response to subunit inactivated influenza vaccine. With V trimmed by 2 bases and J by 5 bases, 13 bases remained unmatched. CDR3 length: 18 amino acids. Germline V lookup: CDR1 DFQATT, CDR2 SNEGSKA (reference sequence). The clonotype comes from a man aged 45-65 years who received an inactivated influenza vaccine. The rearrangement joins TRBV20-1 to TRBJ2-1; 12 bases line up with TRBD2. The specimen comprised PBMCs from blood, sampled about 14 days before vaccination. This CDR3 is CSARTGLAGRRAHNEQFF. CDR3 sequence (DNA): TGCAGTGCTAGAACGGGACTAGCGGGCCGGCGGGCCCACAATGAGCAGTTCTTC.